This T cell receptor (beta chain) was documented in a study of T cells after yellow fever vaccination. Universal primer sites and UMIs were introduced during 5'RACE template-switching synthesis of TCR cDNA. Using its own MiXCR run on the 5' RACE reads, TCRdb lists one record per CDR3 protein. Of about 400,000 distinct CDR3 sequences listed, 6.2% are singletons. Study results and limitations: The CD4 and CD8 compartments had a small share of their clonotypes in common. Post-booster repertoires again held most primary-vaccination clones (approximately 96% CD4, just under 90% CD8). Researchers report a weaker secondary response that nonetheless peaked faster, day 5 versus 15.

Comment on this clonotype: Its antigen is not identified.

The CDR3 contains 14 residues. The V end lost 10 bases, the J end lost 2 bases, and 14 bases lay between the germline ends. Germline CDR1 reads SGHVS; CDR2 reads FQNEAQ. This receptor was identified in a man aged 25 to 45 who received the YFV17D yellow fever vaccine. This chain links TRBV7-8 with TRBJ2-2, with D perhaps TRBD1 or TRBD2 (5 bases each). Sequences were derived from PBMCs, sampled 5 days after the yellow fever booster vaccination. In nucleotides, the CDR3 is TGTGCCAACGAGAGGGGACCAAACACCGGGGAGCTGTTTTTT. It is translated as CANERGPNTGELFF.